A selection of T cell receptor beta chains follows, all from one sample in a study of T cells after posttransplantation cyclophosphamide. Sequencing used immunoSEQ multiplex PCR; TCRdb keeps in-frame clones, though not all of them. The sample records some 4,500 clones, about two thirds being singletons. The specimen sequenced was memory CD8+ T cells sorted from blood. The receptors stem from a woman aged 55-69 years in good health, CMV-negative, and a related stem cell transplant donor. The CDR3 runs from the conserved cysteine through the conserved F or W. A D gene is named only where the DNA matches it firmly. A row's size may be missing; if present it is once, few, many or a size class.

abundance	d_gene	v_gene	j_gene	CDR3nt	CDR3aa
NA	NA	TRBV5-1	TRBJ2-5	TGCGCCAGCAGCTTGGAGGGGGACATTGAGACCCAGTACTTC	CASSLEGDIETQYF
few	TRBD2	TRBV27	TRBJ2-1	TGTGCCAGCAGGCTAGCGGGAGGGAACAATGAGCAGTTCTTC	CASRLAGGNNEQFF
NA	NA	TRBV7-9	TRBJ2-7	TGTGCCAGCAGCTTAGGGGGACAAGGTCCCGAGCAGTACTTC	CASSLGGQGPEQYF
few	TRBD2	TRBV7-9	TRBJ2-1	TGTGCCAGCAGCTCATCGACTAGCGGGAGGGCCTATGAGCAGTTCTTC	CASSSSTSGRAYEQFF
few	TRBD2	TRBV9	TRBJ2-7	TGTGCCAGCAGCGTAGGTAGCGGGAGCTTCAACGAGCAGTACTTC	CASSVGSGSFNEQYF
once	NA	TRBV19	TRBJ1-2	TGTGCCAGTACGTTCGGGAACTATGGCTACACCTTC	CASTFGNYGYTF
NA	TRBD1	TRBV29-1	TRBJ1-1	TGCAGCGTTGAAATGGCAGGGGGATTGAACACTGAAGCTTTCTTT	CSVEMAGGLNTEAFF
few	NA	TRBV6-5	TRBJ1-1	TGTGCCAGCAGTTACGGGCAGGGGTCCACTGAAGCTTTCTTT	CASSYGQGSTEAFF
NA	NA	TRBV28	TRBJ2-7	TGTGCCTCTTCACCCGATTGGCCCTACGAGCAGTACTTC	CASSPDWPYEQYF
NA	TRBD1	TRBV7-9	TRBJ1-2	TGTGCCAGCAGCTCGACAGGGGGGAACTATGGCTACACCTTC	CASSSTGGNYGYTF
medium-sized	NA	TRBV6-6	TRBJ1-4	TGTGCCAGCAATAGGAACAGTGAAAAACTGTTTTTT	CASNRNSEKLFF
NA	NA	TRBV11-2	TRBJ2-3	TGTGCCAGCAGCTTAGAAGTTGGGAGGGGGAAGAAGGATACGCAGTATTTT	CASSLEVGRGKKDTQYF
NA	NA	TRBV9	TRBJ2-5	TGTGCCAGCAGCGCGGACAGTTTCCCCCTGGAGACCCAGTACTTC	CASSADSFPLETQYF
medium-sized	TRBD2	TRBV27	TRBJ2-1	TGTGCCAGCAGTTTCTTCTCTGCGGGAGGAGGCAATGAGCAGTTCTTC	CASSFFSAGGGNEQFF
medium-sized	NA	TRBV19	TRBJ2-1	TGTGCCAGTAGTATAGTAGGCCAGGGGAACAATGAGCAGTTCTTC	CASSIVGQGNNEQFF
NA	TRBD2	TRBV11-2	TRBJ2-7	TGTGCCAGCAGCTTGGCGGGGGATACCTACGAGCAGTACTTC	CASSLAGDTYEQYF
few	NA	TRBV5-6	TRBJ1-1	TGTGCCAGCAGCTTGACACCGCTCATGAACACTGAAGCTTTCTTT	CASSLTPLMNTEAFF
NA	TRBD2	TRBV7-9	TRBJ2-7	TGTGCCAGCAGCTTCGCTAGCGGGGCAGACTACGAGCAGTACTTC	CASSFASGADYEQYF
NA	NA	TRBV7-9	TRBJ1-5	TGTGCCAGCAGCTCAGGGCCTCAGCCCCAGCATTTT	CASSSGPQPQHF
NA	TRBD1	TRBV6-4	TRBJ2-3	TGTGCCAGCAGTGACTTGGGACAGGGTACAGATACGCAGTATTTT	CASSDLGQGTDTQYF
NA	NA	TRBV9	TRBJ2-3	TGTGCCAGCAGCGAAGTTAGCGGCCCGAGCACAGATACGCAGTATTTT	CASSEVSGPSTDTQYF
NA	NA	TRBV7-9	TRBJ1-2	TGTGTCTCCGACTATGGCTACACCTTC	CVSDYGYTF
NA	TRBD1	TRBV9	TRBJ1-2	TGTGCCAGCAGCTTAAGACAGGGTCAGAGTGGCTACACCTTC	CASSLRQGQSGYTF
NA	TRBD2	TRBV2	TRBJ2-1	TGTGCCAGCAGGACTAGCGCAGGCTCCTACAATGAGCAGTTCTTC	CASRTSAGSYNEQFF
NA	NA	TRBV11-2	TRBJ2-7	TGTGCCAGCAGCGGACGGACAAGTAGGTTCGAGCAGTACTTC	CASSGRTSRFEQYF
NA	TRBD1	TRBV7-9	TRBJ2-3	TGTGCCAGCAGCTGGGACAGGTCAGATACGCAGTATTTT	CASSWDRSDTQYF